One and the same sample provided the 3 T cell receptor beta chains below, sequenced in a study of spatial heterogeneity in lung cancer. TCRdb analysed the 5' RACE reads with MiXCR anew, one entry per CDR3 protein. Of under 20,000 distinct CDR3 sequences in the sample, around 6.4% were seen once. Their antigens remain unidentified. Broader study findings: Tumoral mutation counts were tracked by counts of expanded intratumoral alpha and beta TCRs.

The sample's time point: sample taken at primary tumor resection. The sample was lung tumor tissue, taken at surgery. Source of these receptors: a female donor with early-stage non-small cell lung cancer.

This clonotype is labeled medium-sized. This beta chain turned up in a library designed for alpha chains; as an off-target read, its abundance says little. The DNA for the CDR3 is TGTGCCAGCAGCTTAGGTCCGGGATTGATCTATGGCTACACCTTC. It encodes CASSLGPGLIYGYTF. J is TRBJ1-2 and V is TRBV7-9; D is uncertain. The CDR3 totals 15 residues. The V gene lost 1 base and the J gene lost 4 bases, with 13 bases spanning the gap. Per the germline V gene, CDR1 is SEHNR and CDR2 is FQNEAQ (reference sequence).

This clonotype was recorded many times. Because the library targeted alpha chains, this beta chain is an off-target read whose size means little. The V and J genes are TRBV5-1 and TRBJ2-3, with TRBD1 matching 7 bases. Germline-derived CDR1 and CDR2 are SGHRS and YFSETQ. The V segment lost 2 bases and the J segment 1 base; nucleotides outside the gene matches: 4. This CDR3 is built from 15 residues. Written as DNA, the CDR3 is TGCGCCAGCAGCTTCGGCACAGGGGGCACAGATACGCAGTATTTT. Residues: CASSFGTGGTDTQYF.

This clonotype was observed at least ten times. This beta chain is off target for a library built for alpha chains, so its abundance means little. The chain employs TRBV29-1 and TRBJ2-1; 12 nucleotides align to TRBD2. The germline V gene encodes CDR1 SQVTM and CDR2 ANQGSEA. The CDR3 covers 14 residues. V was pared by 5 bases and J by 6 bases, with 5 bases of the junction left unmatched. CDR3 nucleotides: TGCAGCGTTTCACTAGCGGGAGGCCGCAATGAGCAGTTCTTC. Translating it yields CSVSLAGGRNEQFF.